This entry concerns a single T cell receptor beta chain. The target antigen is unknown. This sample was taken from a study of T cell responses to AZD1222 COVID-19 vaccine. Doses given second, at about 4 or about 12 weeks, were pooled. Study outcomes and limitations: Spike was spanned by vaccine-associated CD4 TCRs, which were dominant at 160-218 and 743-854. Repertoires in all cases were sampled only once the peak T cell response had passed.

TCRdb keeps only in-frame clones here, not all; method: immunoSEQ multiplex PCR. The sample has under 140,000 clones; roughly 89% are singletons. The sequence was collected from an adult who received the AZD1222 COVID-19 vaccine. The sample consisted of peripheral blood, taken 28 days after the second AZD1222 dose.

The CDR3 bases are TGTGCCATGTCGACAGGGGGAGGAACTGAAGCTTTCTTT. Amino acids: CAMSTGGGTEAFF. The chain links TRBV10-3 to TRBJ1-1, with 9 bases lining up with TRBD1. V lost 9 bases and J lost 5; bases outside the gene matches: 7. This CDR3 comprises 13 residues. Per the germline V gene, CDR1 is ENHRY and CDR2 is SYGVKD.